This record looks at one T cell receptor (beta chain) sequence and its context. Its antigen is still unknown. Sequencing was performed with immunoSEQ multiplex PCR; in TCRdb, only in-frame clones are kept and a portion is missing. The sample contains 150,000 to 200,000 clones, 84% of which appear only once. These data are taken from a study of cytomegalovirus exposure and HLA in healthy donors. Study-level information: The use of the same platform for the 130 or so validation repertoires and the 650 to 850 first-cohort repertoires was reported by a later analysis. Whole-study findings and limits: A subsequent analysis found that TCR clusters from the first cohort also tended to co-occur in the 90 to 150 validation repertoires, with roughly 95% of cluster scores above 0. There were 150 to 200 TCR beta chains listed as cytomegalovirus-associated.

This CDR3 is 14 amino acids long. Trimming removed 3 bases from V and 6 bases from J; junction bases left unmatched: 5. Germline V gene data show CDR1 as SGHVS and CDR2 as FNYEAQ. The sample consisted of PBMCs. This chain connects TRBV7-6 to TRBJ1-1, with 9 bases fitting TRBD1. This sequence originates from a man aged 30-40 years in good health and CMV-seropositive. The CDR3 reads CASSFGQGSAEAFF. CDR3 nucleotide sequence: TGTGCCAGCAGCTTCGGACAGGGGAGCGCTGAAGCTTTCTTT. Full variable domain (outside the CDR3, taken from reference TRBV7-6 and TRBJ1-1): GAGVSQSPRYKVTKRGQDVALRCDPISGHVSLYWYRQALGQGPEFLTYFNYEAQQDKSGLPNDRFSAERPEGSISTLTIQRTEQRDSAMYRCASSFGQGSAEAFFGQGTRLTVV.